This section outlines one T cell receptor beta chain sequence together with its context. Its recognized antigen is unknown. The sample holds no much larger clone one base away, and base qualities are not on file. These data originate in a study of identifying expanded T cells in peripheral blood (dated by TCRdb to between 2018 and 2020). In terms of the full investigation: Technical replicates were generated by sequencing separate aliquots of the same genomic DNA pool, and four replicates were compared pairwise.

No immune events, such as infections, were documented for the healthy donors during the collection period. Healthy-donor blood repertoires served as a training cohort to calibrate time-dependent variance in a beta-binomial model of T-cell clone differential abundance. The training cohort included around ten healthy donors, of whom 3 were female and 7 were male. On average the donors were 43 years old, and their ages spanned roughly 29 to 70 years. Whole blood from each healthy donor was obtained from a commercial supplier and was collected at three time points about 15 days apart. For immunosequencing, genomic DNA was extracted from unsorted whole blood. TCRbeta CDR3 regions were profiled by bias-controlled multiplex PCR amplification of genomic DNA with the immunoSEQ Assay. As for the authors' bioinformatics: To quantify the absolute abundance of each unique TCRbeta CDR3 region, the sequences were collapsed and filtered. Differential abundance was tested with two models: a binomial (Fisher-equivalent) model and a beta-binomial model that adds time-dependent variance fitted from healthy donors. Clones with fewer than 5 combined templates were removed, and differential abundance was called for clones with a Benjamini-Hochberg FDR below 0.01. The form v = (b*log(k)+a)^2 was used to model beta-binomial variance as a function of total template count across the two samples. TCRdb mirrors the immuneACCESS table, restricted to in-frame sequences. Some clones are absent from its copies; in checked studies, under half trace to an unresolved V gene, and the reason for the others is unknown. V, J and clone size were drawn from that table, and D and trimming were deduced from the DNA. The sample table holds about 81,000 clones, of which 65% to 85% were seen once. The top ten clonotypes cover 20% of the sample.

Results the study describes overall, beyond this receptor: Across all healthy-donor time intervals, the beta-binomial model significantly lowered both the number of clones called differentially abundant and the false-positive rate. The binomial model flagged 0.9 to 1.5 differentially abundant clones between technical replicates, compared with around 15 over about 2 weeks and approximately 18 over roughly 4 weeks. For all healthy donors, the variance in clone template counts between roughly 2-week samples rose significantly as total template count increased. The authors expected that biological variance in healthy repertoires might rise further over much longer intervals, such as months to years.

Sequenced material: blood. This TCR was sampled from a person aged 18 to 69 in good health.

The CDR3 protein sequence reads: CASSWPTSGSPNEQFF. The DNA is TGTGCCAGCAGCTGGCCGACTAGCGGGAGCCCCAATGAGCAGTTCTTC. The chain links TRBV5-6 with TRBJ2-1; 12 middle bases align to TRBD2. Clipping removes 3 bases from V and 6 bases from J, with 7 as the unmatched junction base count. The CDR3 goes from the cysteine to the phenylalanine over 16 residues. Only the CDR3 part of the read is kept: 48 bases, read in frame from the first base. In the germline V gene, CDR1 corresponds to SGHDT and CDR2 to YYEEEE.